The TCR beta chain described here comes from a study of post-analysis software for immune sequencing data. Study overall: Relapsing-remitting, secondary progressive and progressive-relapsing multiple sclerosis were all included among the disease courses. Study-wide points: Significantly decreased normalized Chao1 diversity was recorded for multiple sclerosis patients relative to controls. In patients, 4 to 6 TRBV segments were more frequent than in controls, with TRBV5-6, TRBV5-1 and TRBV20-1 among them.

TCR beta cDNA libraries had unique molecular identifiers. A population of roughly 0.9 to 11 million T cells gave rise to about half a million cDNA molecules. MiXCR, run by TCRdb on the PCR reads, gives a single entry per CDR3 protein. The sample lists about 460,000 distinct CDR3 sequences; nearly 45% were seen once. Concerning this clonotype: No antigen is known for it.

V was trimmed by 5 bases and J by 9 bases, leaving 14 bases between them. The germline CDR1 and CDR2 sequences are MGHRA and YSYEKL. The CDR3 totals 13 residues. The source material was blood. The source of this sequence is a girl aged 10-17 years with multiple sclerosis. The rearrangement joins TRBV4-1 to TRBJ2-1; D is possibly TRBD2 (6 bases). This chain's CDR3 is CASSGTDSGEQFF. As DNA, the CDR3 is TGCGCCAGCAGCGGAACCGATAGCGGTGAGCAGTTCTTC.